These 10 T cell receptor beta chains originate from one sample sequenced in a study of shared clonotypes between healthy human individuals. The naive CD8 fraction comprised CD45RO-negative cells positively selected for CCR7 and excluded terminally differentiated effector memory CD45RA+ cells. Profiling relied on immunoSEQ multiplex PCR, and the TCRdb table lists in-frame clones only, not all of them. The sample lists approximately 2,000,000 clones, roughly 93% seen once, with around 1.7% in the top ten. Sequences were obtained from naive CD8+ T cells from PBMCs. These receptors all come from a young man in good health. Some clones in this sample may be carry-over from other donors' samples.

Comment on this clone: Within the sample, other DNA sequences also encode this same CDR3. The chain has TRBV28 and TRBJ2-3, with TRBD2 matching 11 bases. The CDR3 sequence is 15 residues long. J lost 2 bases, V lost 5 bases, and 3 bases had no gene match. Germline V gives CDR1 MDHEN, CDR2 SYDVKM. The CDR3 sequence: CASSLAGGTTDTQYF. The CDR3 DNA reads TGTGCCAGCAGTCTAGCGGGAGGTACCACAGATACGCAGTATTTT.

This clone was counted a single time. This chain uses TRBV10-3 with TRBJ2-7; the D gene is possibly TRBD1 (6 bases). Per germline, CDR1 ENHRY and CDR2 SYGVKD. V was clipped by 0 bases and J by 1 base, with 7 bases between them. The CDR3 covers 14 residues. The CDR3 bases are TGTGCCATCAGTGAGTCGACAGGTTCCTACGAGCAGTACTTC. The encoded protein is CAISESTGSYEQYF.

The chain is built from TRBV19 and TRBJ2-1, with a possible D match to TRBD2 (5 bases). Trimming stripped 3 bases from V and 2 bases from J, with 17 bases between. Germline CDR1 LNHDA, CDR2 SQIVND (reference sequence). The CDR3 extends over 17 amino acids. CDR3: CASSMRAERPPYNEQFF. The CDR3 DNA is TGTGCCAGTAGTATGAGGGCGGAGCGCCCTCCCTACAATGAGCAGTTCTTC.

J is TRBJ2-7 and V is TRBV19; 7 bases fit TRBD1. The CDR3 is made up of 15 amino acids. J lost 4 bases, V lost 1 base, and 7 bases had no gene match. Germline CDR1 LNHDA, CDR2 SQIVND (reference sequence). For the CDR3, the DNA is TGTGCCAGTAGTATAGGACAGGGTAAACAGTACGAGCAGTACTTC. Residues: CASSIGQGKQYEQYF.

The chain links TRBV28 to TRBJ1-6, with D uncertain. This CDR3 spans 14 amino acids. Germline values: CDR1 MDHEN, CDR2 SYDVKM. The V end lost 3 bases, the J end lost 8 bases, and 11 bases lay between the germline ends. The CDR3 region is CASSFRAGYSPLHF. CDR3 in DNA: TGTGCCAGCAGTTTCCGGGCTGGATATTCACCCCTCCACTTT.

This chain links TRBV5-6 with TRBJ2-7; a possible D gene is TRBD1 (6 bases). CDR3 length: 16 residues. Trimming pared 2 bases from V and 5 bases from J, leaving 20 bases between. The germline V gene has CDR1 SGHDT and CDR2 YYEEEE. In nucleotides, the CDR3 is TGTGCCAGCAGCTTTGCGTTGCCCGACAGGTCTCACGAGCAGTACTTC. Translation: CASSFALPDRSHEQYF.

V gene TRBV7-9 combines with J gene TRBJ2-7; 8 nucleotides agree with TRBD2. CDR1 is SEHNR, CDR2 FQNEAQ, per germline (reference sequence). The ends lost 5 bases at V and 0 bases at J; junction bases unmatched: 9. The CDR3 length is 16 residues. This CDR3 reads CASSTRLASSSYEQYF. CDR3 sequence (DNA): TGTGCCAGCAGCACCCGACTAGCGAGTAGCTCCTACGAGCAGTACTTC.

Concerning this clone itself: Sequence at one end of the junction differs from germline and may be a read error. The chain couples TRBV2 to TRBJ1-3; D possibly corresponds to TRBD1 (5 bases). This CDR3 has 15 residues. Germline V gene data show CDR1 as SNHLY and CDR2 as FYNNEI. CDR3 amino acids: CASREDRLSGNTIYF. In nucleotides, the CDR3 is TGTGCCAGCAGAGAAGACAGACTCTCTGGAAACACCATATATTTT.

This clone is a singleton in its sample. The genes are TRBV19 and TRBJ1-4, with D hard to call. V was clipped by 5 bases and J by 8 bases, with 9 bases between them. This CDR3 contains 12 residues. CDR1 and CDR2 from the germline V gene are LNHDA and SQIVND (reference sequence). The CDR3 sequence: CASSPWGEKLFF. The CDR3 DNA reads TGTGCCAGTAGTCCCTGGGGAGAAAAACTGTTTTTT. Full variable domain (remainder filled in from reference TRBV19 and TRBJ1-4): DGGITQSPKYLFRKEGQNVTLSCEQNLNHDAMYWYRQDPGQGLRLIYYSQIVNDFQKGDIAEGYSVSREKKESFPLTVTSAQKNPTAFYLCASSPWGEKLFFGSGTQLSVL.

Only one count was recorded for this clone. The chain employs TRBV29-1 and TRBJ2-3, with a tentative D call TRBD2 (5 bases). V was shortened by 7 bases and J by 4 bases, with 12 bases between the two germline ends. The germline CDR1 and CDR2 sequences are SQVTM and ANQGSEA. This CDR3 comprises 12 residues. The CDR3 region has the DNA TGCAGCGCCACTAGTTCTGCAGATACGCAGTATTTT. As protein: CSATSSADTQYF.